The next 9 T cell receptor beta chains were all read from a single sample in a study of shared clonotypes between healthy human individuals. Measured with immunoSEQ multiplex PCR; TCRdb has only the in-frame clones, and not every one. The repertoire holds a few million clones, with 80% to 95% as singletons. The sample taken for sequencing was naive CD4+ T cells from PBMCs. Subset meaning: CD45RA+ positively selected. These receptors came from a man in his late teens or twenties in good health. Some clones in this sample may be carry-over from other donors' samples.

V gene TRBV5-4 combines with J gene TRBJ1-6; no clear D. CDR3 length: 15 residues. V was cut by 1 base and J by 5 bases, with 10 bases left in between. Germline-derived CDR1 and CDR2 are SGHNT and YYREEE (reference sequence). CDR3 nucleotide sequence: TGTGCCAGCAGCTTGACGACGGGGAATAATTCACCCCTCCACTTT. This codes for CASSLTTGNNSPLHF. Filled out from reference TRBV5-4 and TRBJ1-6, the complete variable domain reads ETGVTQSPTHLIKTRGQQVTLRCSSQSGHNTVSWYQQALGQGPQFIFQYYREEENGRGNFPPRFSGLQFPNYSSELNVNALELDDSALYLCASSLTTGNNSPLHFGNGTRLTVT.

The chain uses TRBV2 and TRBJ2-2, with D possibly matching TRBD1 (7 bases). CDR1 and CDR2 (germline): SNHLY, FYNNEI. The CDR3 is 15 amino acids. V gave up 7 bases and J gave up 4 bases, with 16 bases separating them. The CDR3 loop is CASTNRGLPTGELFF. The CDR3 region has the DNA TGTGCCAGCACCAACAGGGGACTTCCCACCGGGGAGCTGTTTTTT.

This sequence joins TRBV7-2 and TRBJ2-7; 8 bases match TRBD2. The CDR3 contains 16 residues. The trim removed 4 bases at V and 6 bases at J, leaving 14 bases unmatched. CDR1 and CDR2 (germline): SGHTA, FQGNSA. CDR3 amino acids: CASSSDSGDRGGEQYF. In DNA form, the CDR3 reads TGTGCCAGCAGCTCTGATAGCGGGGATCGAGGGGGCGAGCAGTACTTC.

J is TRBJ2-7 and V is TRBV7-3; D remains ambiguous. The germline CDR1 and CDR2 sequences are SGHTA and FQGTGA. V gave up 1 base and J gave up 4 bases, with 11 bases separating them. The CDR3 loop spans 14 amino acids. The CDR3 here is CASSLSGSRYEQYF. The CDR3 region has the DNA TGTGCCAGCAGCTTAAGTGGCTCCCGGTACGAGCAGTACTTC.

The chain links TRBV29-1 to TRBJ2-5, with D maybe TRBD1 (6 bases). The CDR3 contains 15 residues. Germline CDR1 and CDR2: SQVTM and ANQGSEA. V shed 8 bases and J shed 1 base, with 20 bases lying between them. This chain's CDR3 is CSTLKQGWVQETQYF. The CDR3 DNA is TGCAGCACTCTAAAACAGGGTTGGGTCCAAGAGACCCAGTACTTC.

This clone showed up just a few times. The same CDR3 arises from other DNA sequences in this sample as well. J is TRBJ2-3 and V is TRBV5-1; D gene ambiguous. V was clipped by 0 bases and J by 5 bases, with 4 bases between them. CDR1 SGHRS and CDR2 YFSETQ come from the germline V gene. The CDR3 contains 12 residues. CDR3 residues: CASSLAVDTQYF. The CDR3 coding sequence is TGCGCCAGCAGCTTGGCAGTAGATACGCAGTATTTT.

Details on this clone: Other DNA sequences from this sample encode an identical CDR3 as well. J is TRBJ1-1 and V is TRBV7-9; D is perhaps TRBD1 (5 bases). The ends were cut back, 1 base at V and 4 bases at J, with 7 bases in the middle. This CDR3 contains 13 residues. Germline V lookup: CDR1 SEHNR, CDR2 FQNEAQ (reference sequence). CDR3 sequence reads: CASSLERGTEAFF. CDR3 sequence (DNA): TGTGCCAGCAGCTTAGAGAGGGGCACTGAAGCTTTCTTT.

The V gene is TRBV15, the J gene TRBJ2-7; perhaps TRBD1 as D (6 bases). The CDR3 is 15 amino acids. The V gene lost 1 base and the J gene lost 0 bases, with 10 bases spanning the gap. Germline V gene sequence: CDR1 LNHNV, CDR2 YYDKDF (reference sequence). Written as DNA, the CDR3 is TGTGCCACCAGCAGAGGGGGGACACTCTCCTACGAGCAGTACTTC. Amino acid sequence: CATSRGGTLSYEQYF.

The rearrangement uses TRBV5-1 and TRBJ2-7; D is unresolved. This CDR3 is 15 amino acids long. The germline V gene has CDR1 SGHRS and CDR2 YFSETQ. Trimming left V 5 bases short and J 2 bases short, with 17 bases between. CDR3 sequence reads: CASSPAPGVAYEQYF. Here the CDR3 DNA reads TGCGCCAGCAGTCCAGCCCCTGGCGTTGCCTACGAGCAGTACTTC.